This T cell receptor beta chain was profiled in a study of breast tumors, draining lymph nodes, adjacent tissues. TCRdb called the multiplex PCR reads again in MiXCR, with one record for every CDR3 protein. The data show tens of thousands of distinct CDR3 sequences, with roughly 60% seen just once and under 25% held by the top ten. The V and J ends lost 2 bases and 3 bases respectively, with 17 bases between them. The germline V gene has CDR1 SGHAT and CDR2 FQNNGV. This CDR3 comprises 17 residues. Comment on this clonotype: A much larger clone lies a single base off, so this may be a read error.

The sequence came from a female donor with breast cancer. Some clones in this sample may be carry-over from other donors' samples. Sequencing input: tumor-adjacent breast tissue. This chain uses TRBV11-2 with TRBJ2-4; no clear D gene. For the CDR3, the DNA is TGTGCCAGCAGCTTACAAAGTCAGGCATTCATCAAAAACATTCAGTACTTC. It is translated as CASSLQSQAFIKNIQYF.